This section outlines one T cell receptor (beta chain) sequence together with its context. The sample comes from a study of blood T cell repertoires in COVID-19. The data were produced by immunoSEQ multiplex PCR, yet TCRdb's version contains in-frame clones alone and is incomplete. The sample holds fewer than 300,000 clones, around 89% seen once. The clonotype originates from a man aged 35 to 55 who had recovered from COVID-19. Specimen: PBMCs or T cells enriched from blood (not recorded which).

The CDR3 loop reads CASSLNRGAQGANVLTF. The CDR3 DNA is TGTGCCAGCAGCTTGAATCGGGGGGCGCAGGGGGCCAACGTCCTGACTTTC. The chain uses TRBV5-4 and TRBJ2-6; a weak D match, TRBD2 (7 bases). This CDR3 is 17 amino acids long. V lost 1 base and J lost 4, with 15 bases in between. Germline V lookup: CDR1 SGHNT, CDR2 YYREEE (reference sequence).